This T cell receptor (beta chain) originates from a study of neurological immune-mediated disorders. Looking at the study overall: Within the group of about 35 multiple sclerosis patients, some 31 were relapsing-remitting, while 3 were secondary progressive.

TCRdb recomputed calls from the 5' RACE reads with MiXCR, one row per CDR3 protein. The sample consists of about 54,000 distinct CDR3 sequences, 3.5% to 4% of them appearing once. Sorted libraries were derived from approximately 970,000 CD4+ or CD8+ T cells. With respect to this clonotype: The antigen is undetermined.

Study-wide results and caveats: In HTLV-1-associated myelopathy, TCR clonal expansion was greatest, whereas multiple sclerosis had the least, falling below healthy controls.

The sequenced sample consisted of CD4+ T cells from blood. This TCR derives from a woman aged 40 to 50 with multiple sclerosis.

CDR3: CASSPDRGWGYTF. The CDR3 nucleotides are TGCGCCAGCAGCCCGGACAGGGGCTGGGGCTACACCTTC. The genes are TRBV5-1 and TRBJ1-2, with 9 nucleotides matching TRBD1. V trimming: 4 bases; J trimming: 8 bases; junction bases outside the gene matches: 6. The CDR3 loop spans 13 amino acids. Germline lookup yields CDR1 SGHRS and CDR2 YFSETQ.